This T cell receptor beta chain was found in a study of T cell changes during pregnancy in multiple sclerosis (dated by TCRdb to about 2019). Broadly, across the study: The study looked at changes in the T cell repertoire across pregnancy in women with multiple sclerosis.

CDR1 and CDR2 are read off the germline V gene (reference sequence) as GTSNPN and SVGIG. Trimming takes 4 bases from V and 5 bases from J, and the germline ends sit 6 bases apart. The CDR3 covers 11 residues, taking in both the cysteine and the phenylalanine. Only the CDR3 region is kept as DNA, spanning 33 bases read in frame from base 1. Libraries were built with the immunoSEQ multiplex PCR assay. The source is immuneACCESS, and TCRdb retained only in-frame sequences with V and J called. Part of the clones is not carried over; for the studies checked, unresolved V genes explain less than half of this, and the remainder is unexplained. A total of some 60,000 clones appear in this sample, 93% of them only once. The leading ten clones occupy under 2% of the sample. Concerning this clone: The clone's antigen remains unknown. No base quality values were provided; no much bigger clone lies one nucleotide off.

The sample was peripheral blood, taken after pregnancy. This chain is built from TRBV30 and TRBJ2-1; no D gene call is confident. This clonotype was sampled from a female donor with multiple sclerosis, enrolled in a pregnancy study. This receptor carries the CDR3 CAWNRDNEQFF. In nucleotides, the sequence is TGTGCCTGGAATCGTGACAATGAGCAGTTCTTC.